Presented here are 31 T cell receptor beta chains from one specimen sequenced in a study of blood T cell repertoires in COVID-19. Measured with immunoSEQ multiplex PCR; TCRdb has only the in-frame clones, and not every one. The sample shows around 140,000 clones, less than 90% of them seen only once. Sequencing was done on a sample of peripheral blood. Every receptor here comes from a young man with COVID-19, enrolled during active disease.

The chain employs TRBV5-1 and TRBJ1-1; D not resolved. The germline gives CDR1 SGHRS, CDR2 YFSETQ. This CDR3 contains 15 residues. The germline V and J ends were trimmed by 1 base and 1 base, with 11 bases remaining between them. CDR3 in DNA: TGCGCCAGCAGCTTGTCGAGGGTTGGGAACACTGAAGCTTTCTTT. Its protein is CASSLSRVGNTEAFF.

The chain recombines TRBV10-3 with TRBJ2-5; possible D gene TRBD1, 6 bases. Germline V CDR1 and CDR2: ENHRY, SYGVKD. Trimming removed 0 bases from V and 1 base from J, with 15 bases in between. CDR3 length equals 17 residues. CDR3 region: CAISESTGRGSQETQYF. The DNA of the CDR3 is TGTGCCATCAGTGAGTCGACGGGAAGGGGGTCCCAAGAGACCCAGTACTTC.

The chain carries TRBV7-9 and TRBJ1-2; D remains ambiguous. Germline V gene lookup returns CDR1 SEHNR and CDR2 FQNEAQ (reference sequence). The CDR3 spans 14 residues. V dropped 1 base and J dropped 0 bases, with 6 bases sitting between them. This CDR3 reads CASSLDPANYGYTF. The CDR3 nucleotides read TGTGCCAGCAGCTTAGATCCAGCTAACTATGGCTACACCTTC.

This chain joins TRBV29-1 and TRBJ2-3; a possible D gene is TRBD1 (7 bases). This CDR3 comprises 15 residues. The V end was cut by 6 bases, the J end by 2 bases, with 18 bases between. Germline values: CDR1 SQVTM, CDR2 ANQGSEA. The CDR3: CSVEGAKHDTDTQYF. The CDR3 DNA is TGCAGCGTGGAGGGGGCGAAGCATGACACAGATACGCAGTATTTT.

The CDR3 sequence: CASSSGQGNTIYF. DNA for the CDR3: TGTGCCAGCAGTTCCGGACAGGGAAACACCATATATTTT. V gene TRBV28 combines with J gene TRBJ1-3; a weak D match, TRBD1 (6 bases). Trimming removed 4 bases from V and 4 bases from J, with 8 bases in between. The length of the CDR3 is 13 residues. CDR1 and CDR2 from the germline V gene are MDHEN and SYDVKM.

The gene calls are TRBV19 and TRBJ2-3; 7 bases match TRBD1. This CDR3 has 19 amino acids. With 10 bases clipped from V and 1 base from J, the junction kept 23 bases outside the gene matches. In germline, CDR1 is LNHDA, CDR2 SQIVND (reference sequence). CDR3 bases: TGTGCCACCTCGAGCCGGGGACAGAGGACGGCAAGAGGCACAGATACGCAGTATTTT. It specifies CATSSRGQRTARGTDTQYF.

This sequence joins TRBV5-1 and TRBJ2-2; TRBD1 agrees at 10 bases. V was clipped by 4 bases and J by 4 bases; unmatched bases: 4. Germline V gene sequence: CDR1 SGHRS, CDR2 YFSETQ. The CDR3 sequence is 15 residues long. This CDR3 is CASSKTGGGTGELFF. The CDR3 DNA follows: TGCGCCAGCAGCAAGACAGGGGGCGGCACCGGGGAGCTGTTTTTT. Full variable domain (rest looked up from reference TRBV5-1 and TRBJ2-2): KAGVTQTPRYLIKTRGQQVTLSCSPISGHRSVSWYQQTPGQGLQFLFEYFSETQRNKGNFPGRFSGRQFSNSRSEMNVSTLELGDSALYLCASSKTGGGTGELFFGEGSRLTVL.

The J gene is TRBJ2-7, the V gene TRBV2, with a weak D call TRBD1 (6 bases). In germline, CDR1 is SNHLY, CDR2 FYNNEI. The CDR3 extends over 14 amino acids. V was trimmed by 10 bases and J by 0 bases, leaving 16 bases between them. The chain's CDR3 is CATQEWDISYEQYF. CDR3 nucleotides: TGTGCCACCCAAGAATGGGACATCTCCTACGAGCAGTACTTC.

This chain links TRBV6-5 with TRBJ1-6; D perhaps matches TRBD1 (5 bases). Looked up from germline, CDR1 is MNHEY and CDR2 is SVGAGI. This CDR3 contains 14 residues. Trimming removed 6 bases from V and 4 bases from J, with 10 bases in between. The CDR3 nucleotides read TGTGCCAGCAGCAGACAGAAGTATAATTCACCCCTCCACTTT. It encodes CASSRQKYNSPLHF.

The chain employs TRBV6-6 and TRBJ1-5; 10 bases line up with TRBD1. Trimming removed 4 bases from V and 7 bases from J; junction bases left unmatched: 1. Germline V CDR1 and CDR2: MNHNY, SVGAGI (reference sequence). CDR3 length: 13 amino acids. CDR3 in DNA: TGTGCCAGCAGTTTGACAGGGGGCCAGCCCCAGCATTTT. It specifies CASSLTGGQPQHF.

This clone was observed a handful of times. The J gene is TRBJ1-6, the V gene TRBV3-1 (or the pseudogene TRBV3-2); TRBD1 aligns across 11 bases. CDR3 length: 15 amino acids. J gave up 7 bases and V 4 bases, and 3 bases lay outside the gene matches. Looked up from germline, CDR1 is LGHDT and CDR2 is YNNKEL (reference sequence). In nucleotides, the CDR3 is TGTGCCAGCAGCCCGGACAGGGGGCGCAATTCACCCCTCCACTTT. It is translated as CASSPDRGRNSPLHF.

The chain has TRBV11-2 and TRBJ2-1; 11 bases line up with TRBD2. This CDR3 region has 14 residues. Trimming took 7 bases from V and 9 from J; bases not matched to a gene: 8. In germline, CDR1 is SGHAT, CDR2 FQNNGV. The CDR3 protein is CASNSGRASTEQFF. CDR3 DNA sequence: TGTGCCAGCAATAGCGGGAGGGCCAGTACTGAGCAGTTCTTC.

V and J are TRBV25-1 and TRBJ2-7; 10 nucleotides agree with TRBD1. Germline CDR1 reads MGHDK; CDR2 reads SYGVNS. V lost 2 bases, J lost 3 bases, and 4 bases stayed unmatched. The CDR3 runs 15 residues. CDR3 DNA sequence: TGTGCCAGCAGTGAAGGGGGACAGGGGAACTACGAGCAGTACTTC. It encodes CASSEGGQGNYEQYF.

The chain joins TRBV7-3 to TRBJ2-1; perhaps TRBD2 as D (5 bases). Germline V gene data show CDR1 as SGHTA and CDR2 as FQGTGA. V lost 4 bases to trimming and J lost 9 bases, with 10 bases between them. The CDR3 is made up of 12 amino acids. The chain's CDR3 is CASSSPAGEQFF. DNA for the CDR3: TGTGCCAGCAGCTCCCCGGCGGGTGAGCAGTTCTTC.

The chain uses TRBV19 and TRBJ2-7; D is perhaps TRBD2 (6 bases). The germline V and J ends were trimmed by 6 bases and 2 bases, with 11 bases remaining between them. Germline V lookup: CDR1 LNHDA, CDR2 SQIVND (reference sequence). The CDR3 has 13 residues. The DNA for the CDR3 is TGTGCCAGTAGAGTTGGAGGGGCCTACGAGCAGTACTTC. Translation: CASRVGGAYEQYF. Full variable domain (remainder filled in from reference TRBV19 and TRBJ2-7): DGGITQSPKYLFRKEGQNVTLSCEQNLNHDAMYWYRQDPGQGLRLIYYSQIVNDFQKGDIAEGYSVSREKKESFPLTVTSAQKNPTAFYLCASRVGGAYEQYFGPGTRLTVT.

This clone was recorded only once. The chain links TRBV6-5 to TRBJ1-3; D possibly corresponds to TRBD1 (5 bases). The V gene's germline CDR1 is MNHEY and CDR2 SVGAGI. Trimming shortened V by 10 bases and J by 4 bases, and 11 bases separated the two germline ends. This CDR3 has 12 amino acids. Here the CDR3 DNA reads TGTGCCACCGGGACTGACGGAAACACCATATATTTT. The encoded protein is CATGTDGNTIYF.

This clone was observed a single time. This chain connects TRBV28 to TRBJ1-5; D possibly corresponds to TRBD1 (5 bases). Trimming removed 9 bases from V and 8 bases from J, with 14 bases in between. The length of the CDR3 is 12 residues. The germline V gene encodes CDR1 MDHEN and CDR2 SYDVKM. The CDR3 DNA follows: TGTGCCAGTCACCGACAGAGCAAGCCCCAGCATTTT. Its translation is CASHRQSKPQHF. The full variable domain, in which reference TRBV28 and TRBJ1-5 provide the parts outside the CDR3, is DVKVTQSSRYLVKRTGEKVFLECVQDMDHENMFWYRQDPGLGLRLIYFSYDVKMKEKGDIPEGYSVSREKKERFSLILESASTNQTSMYLCASHRQSKPQHFGDGTRLSIL.

The DNA for the CDR3 is TGCGCCAGCAGTGAGATATCTAACCCCTACGAGCAGTACTTC. Its translation: CASSEISNPYEQYF. The chain joins TRBV10-2 to TRBJ2-7; D is ambiguous. The CDR3 loop spans 14 amino acids. The germline V gene encodes CDR1 WSHSY and CDR2 SAAADI. V shed 2 bases and J shed 2 bases, with 10 bases lying between them.

The chain carries TRBV4-3 and TRBJ2-7, with D possibly matching TRBD1 (6 bases). The germline V gene has CDR1 LGHNA and CDR2 YSLEER. V was trimmed by 0 bases and J by 3 bases, leaving 18 bases between them. The CDR3 loop spans 17 amino acids. The CDR3, as DNA: TGCGCCAGCAGCCAAGACGTCCGCACAGGGAGAATCTACGAGCAGTACTTC. Translation: CASSQDVRTGRIYEQYF.

The V gene is TRBV15, the J gene TRBJ1-5; 7 bases match TRBD1. V dropped 1 base and J dropped 11; count of bases not matched to a gene: 17. Germline assignment: CDR1 LNHNV and CDR2 YYDKDF (reference sequence). CDR3 length: 17 residues. The CDR3 coding sequence is TGTGCCACCAGCAGAGCCTTCCGACAGGGTGGCTCTTCGACCCAGCATTTT. It codes for CATSRAFRQGGSSTQHF.

The chain recombines TRBV3-1 (or the pseudogene TRBV3-2) with TRBJ1-1; D is unclear. V lost 5 bases and J lost 6, with 13 bases in between. The CDR3 contains 13 residues. Per the germline V gene, CDR1 is LGHDT and CDR2 is YNNKEL (reference sequence). CDR3 protein: CASSVAGIPEAFF. The CDR3 nucleotides read TGTGCCAGCAGCGTCGCGGGTATACCTGAAGCTTTCTTT.

The DNA of the CDR3 is TGTGCCATCAGTGAGTTGAGTGTTAATGAGCAGTTCTTC. Protein product: CAISELSVNEQFF. This sequence joins TRBV10-3 and TRBJ2-1; D unclear. This CDR3 is built from 13 residues. V was shortened by 1 base and J by 7 bases, with 8 bases between the two germline ends. Germline CDR1 ENHRY, CDR2 SYGVKD.

The V and J genes are TRBV29-1 and TRBJ2-5; a weak D match, TRBD2 (6 bases). Trimming stripped 5 bases from V and 0 bases from J, with 10 bases between. The CDR3 has 13 residues. Looked up from germline, CDR1 is SQVTM and CDR2 is ANQGSEA. The CDR3 sequence is CSVYSGHQETQYF. CDR3 DNA sequence: TGCAGCGTTTATAGCGGCCACCAAGAGACCCAGTACTTC.

With regard to this clone: In the same sample, other DNA sequences code for this CDR3. The V gene is TRBV5-4, the J gene TRBJ2-5; maybe TRBD1 (6 bases). The V and J ends lost 4 bases and 4 bases respectively, with 11 bases between them. The CDR3 contains 13 residues. Looked up from germline, CDR1 is SGHNT and CDR2 is YYREEE (reference sequence). The DNA of the CDR3 is TGTGCCAGCAGCCCTGGGGGCGGAGAGACCCAGTACTTC. This translates into CASSPGGGETQYF. The whole variable domain, filled in from reference TRBV5-4 and TRBJ2-5, reads ETGVTQSPTHLIKTRGQQVTLRCSSQSGHNTVSWYQQALGQGPQFIFQYYREEENGRGNFPPRFSGLQFPNYSSELNVNALELDDSALYLCASSPGGGETQYFGPGTRLLVL.

This clone occurred many times. The chain links TRBV5-4 to TRBJ1-2; perhaps TRBD1 as D (5 bases). Germline V gives CDR1 SGHNT, CDR2 YYREEE (reference sequence). Trimming removed 3 bases at V and 0 bases at J, with 15 bases between. The CDR3 extends over 16 amino acids. This CDR3 reads CASSWGRRTTNYGYTF. The CDR3 DNA sequence: TGTGCCAGCAGCTGGGGAAGAAGGACAACTAACTATGGCTACACCTTC.

The gene calls are TRBV10-2 and TRBJ2-2; possible D gene TRBD2, 5 bases. Per the germline V gene, CDR1 is WSHSY and CDR2 is SAAADI. With 10 bases removed from V and 8 bases from J, the gap between germline ends came to 14 bases. CDR3 size: 12 residues. The CDR3 DNA reads TGCGCCATCCTACTAGGCCGGGGGGAGCTGTTTTTT. Protein sequence: CAILLGRGELFF.

This chain links TRBV5-1 with TRBJ2-5; D unclear. The germline V gene encodes CDR1 SGHRS and CDR2 YFSETQ. This CDR3 contains 13 residues. Trimming shortened V by 4 bases and J by 5 bases, and 12 bases separated the two germline ends. In DNA, the CDR3 is TGCGCCAGCAGCCGGGTTGATGGGGAGACCCAGTACTTC. Protein: CASSRVDGETQYF.

The chain is built from TRBV30 and TRBJ2-7; D is possibly TRBD2 (5 bases). V was cut by 2 bases and J by 0 bases, with 5 bases left in between. The V gene's germline CDR1 is GTSNPN and CDR2 SVGIG (reference sequence). This CDR3 has 12 residues. The CDR3 DNA reads TGTGCCTGGAGTAGCGGCTCCTACGAGCAGTACTTC. It codes for CAWSSGSYEQYF. Supplemented by reference TRBV30 and TRBJ2-7, the full variable domain reads SQTIHQWPATLVQPVGSPLSLECTVEGTSNPNLYWYRQAAGRGLQLLFYSVGIGQISSEVPQNLSASRPQDRQFILSSKKLLLSDSGFYLCAWSSGSYEQYFGPGTRLTVT.

This clone was seen only a few times. The genes are TRBV15 and TRBJ1-2, with TRBD1 as a possible D gene (6 bases). Trimming took off 3 bases at V and 2 bases at J, with 13 bases between the two ends. The germline V gene encodes CDR1 LNHNV and CDR2 YYDKDF (reference sequence). The CDR3 spans 15 residues. CDR3 coding DNA: TGTGCCACCAGCAGTGAGAATACAGGGAACTATGGCTACACCTTC. Its translation: CATSSENTGNYGYTF. The full variable domain, rest sourced from reference TRBV15 and TRBJ1-2, is DAMVIQNPRYQVTQFGKPVTLSCSQTLNHNVMYWYQQKSSQAPKLLFHYYDKDFNNEADTPDNFQSRRPNTSFCFLDIRSPGLGDTAMYLCATSSENTGNYGYTFGSGTRLTVV.

The chain employs TRBV25-1 and TRBJ2-2; the D gene is possibly TRBD2 (5 bases). The CDR3 length is 15 residues. Trimming shortened V by 4 bases and J by 5 bases, and 14 bases separated the two germline ends. In germline, CDR1 is MGHDK, CDR2 SYGVNS. CDR3 residues: CASSGEGGETGELFF. CDR3 in DNA: TGTGCCAGCAGTGGAGAGGGTGGGGAGACCGGGGAGCTGTTTTTT.

This clone appeared a single time. The chain joins TRBV29-1 to TRBJ2-3; D is undetermined. The V end was cut by 6 bases, the J end by 2 bases, with 6 bases between. CDR1 is SQVTM and CDR2 is ANQGSEA in the germline V gene. The CDR3 has 11 amino acids. The CDR3 nucleotides read TGCAGCGTATCAATCACAGATACGCAGTATTTT. This gives the protein CSVSITDTQYF.